A single sample is the source of the 26 T cell receptor beta chains below, sequenced in a study of T cell responses to AZD1222 COVID-19 vaccine. Repertoires were generated with immunoSEQ multiplex PCR, while TCRdb's copy carries only in-frame clones and drops some. The profile shows over 110,000 clones, around 90% of them singletons. The sequencing here drew on peripheral blood, taken on day 0 of AZD1222 vaccination. These receptor sequences come from an adult in good health.

The V gene is TRBV6-1, the J gene TRBJ1-5; D call uncertain. Germline CDR1 reads MNHNS; CDR2 reads SASEGT. With 2 bases removed from V and 0 bases from J, the gap between germline ends came to 8 bases. This CDR3 has 15 amino acids. The CDR3 nucleotides read TGTGCCAGCAGTGAAATCGGGTATAGCAATCAGCCCCAGCATTTT. This translates into CASSEIGYSNQPQHF.

This chain uses TRBV6-5 with TRBJ2-3; no clear D. The germline gives CDR1 MNHEY, CDR2 SVGAGI. Trimming took 7 bases from V and 0 from J, leaving 11 bases between them. The CDR3 is 14 residues long. The CDR3 DNA sequence: TGTGCCAGCAAGACTGGTTCTAGCACAGATACGCAGTATTTT. Amino acid sequence: CASKTGSSTDTQYF.

The V call is TRBV28, the J call TRBJ2-7; D unresolved. Trimming shortened V by 2 bases and J by 2 bases, and 10 bases separated the two germline ends. From germline, CDR1 is MDHEN and CDR2 SYDVKM. This CDR3 has 14 residues. DNA of the CDR3: TGTGCCAGCAGTTTACCGCGGTACGCCTACGAGCAGTACTTC. Protein sequence: CASSLPRYAYEQYF.

The V and J genes are TRBV28 and TRBJ2-5, with D possibly matching TRBD2 (5 bases). Germline CDR1 is MDHEN and CDR2 is SYDVKM. Trimming cost V 8 bases and J 5 bases, with 12 bases left between them. The CDR3 runs 12 residues. DNA for the CDR3: TGTGCCAGCGCACTAGTGTTGGAGACCCAGTACTTC. Translation: CASALVLETQYF.

J is TRBJ2-1 and V is TRBV29-1; TRBD2 aligns across 8 bases. Trimming took 7 bases from V and 5 from J; bases not matched to a gene: 13. Per the germline V gene, CDR1 is SQVTM and CDR2 is ANQGSEA. This CDR3 has 15 residues. The CDR3 DNA reads TGCAGCGCCAAAAACAGCGGGAGTGGCAACAATGAGCAGTTCTTC. Its translation: CSAKNSGSGNNEQFF.

The chain employs TRBV19 and TRBJ2-3, with 10 positions matching TRBD2. The V gene's germline CDR1 is LNHDA and CDR2 SQIVND (reference sequence). The CDR3 sequence is 20 residues long. The junction had 17 bases not matched to a gene; V was cut back by 5 bases and J by 0 bases. The CDR3 loop reads CASSSRLAGALSSSTDTQYF. The CDR3 DNA is TGTGCCAGTAGTTCCCGCCTAGCGGGAGCCCTCTCCTCTAGCACAGATACGCAGTATTTT.

V usage is TRBV11-3 and J usage is TRBJ2-1; D possibly corresponds to TRBD2 (6 bases). Deletions cut 1 base from V and 7 bases from J, with 11 bases between. From germline, CDR1 is SGHNT and CDR2 YENEEA. The CDR3 spans 14 residues. The CDR3 loop is CASSLGGNKNEQFF. CDR3 nucleotide sequence: TGTGCCAGCAGCTTAGGCGGGAACAAGAATGAGCAGTTCTTC. Full variable domain (rest looked up from reference TRBV11-3 and TRBJ2-1): EAGVVQSPRYKIIEKKQPVAFWCNPISGHNTLYWYLQNLGQGPELLIRYENEEAVDDSQLPKDRFSAERLKGVDSTLKIQPAELGDSAVYLCASSLGGNKNEQFFGPGTRLTVL.

This clone was observed a single time. CDR3 sequence: CASSPNEGNTIYF. The CDR3 nucleotides are TGTGCCAGCAGTCCAAACGAGGGAAACACCATATATTTT. V and J are TRBV2 and TRBJ1-3; D not certain. Trimming cost V 5 bases and J 4 bases, with 9 bases left between them. The CDR3 has 13 residues. Germline loops: CDR1 SNHLY, CDR2 FYNNEI.

DNA of the CDR3: TGCGCCAGCAGCCCGCTGGGACTGCGCCAACAGCCCCAGCATTTT. Protein: CASSPLGLRQQPQHF. This chain links TRBV4-1 with TRBJ1-5; TRBD1 is a possible D gene (5 bases). With 4 bases removed from V and 7 bases from J, the gap between germline ends came to 17 bases. CDR3 length: 15 residues. CDR1 MGHRA and CDR2 YSYEKL come from the germline V gene.

CDR3 nucleotides: TGTGCCAGCAGCCAATGGGACGGCGTGAACACTGAAGCTTTCTTT. Translating it yields CASSQWDGVNTEAFF. V is TRBV3-1 (or the pseudogene TRBV3-2) and J is TRBJ1-1; maybe TRBD1 (5 bases). This CDR3 has 15 residues. The V end was cut by 2 bases, the J end by 0 bases, with 10 bases between. From germline, CDR1 is LGHDT and CDR2 YNNKEL (reference sequence).

The gene calls are TRBV30 and TRBJ2-5, with D perhaps TRBD1 (6 bases). Germline assignment: CDR1 GTSNPN and CDR2 SVGIG (reference sequence). The CDR3 extends over 13 amino acids. Trimming left V 4 bases short and J 4 bases short, with 13 bases between. CDR3 loop: CAWTMSGVETQYF. In nucleotides, the CDR3 is TGTGCCTGGACGATGTCAGGGGTAGAGACCCAGTACTTC.

The chain carries TRBV28 and TRBJ1-2; D is undetermined. Germline V CDR1 and CDR2: MDHEN, SYDVKM. The CDR3 loop spans 13 amino acids. V was trimmed by 2 bases and J by 8 bases, leaving 12 bases between them. The CDR3 DNA is TGTGCCAGCAGTTTAAGGAGGGCTAAGGGCTACACCTTC. It codes for CASSLRRAKGYTF.

Remarks on this clone: Additional DNA sequences in this sample encode the identical CDR3. The chain uses TRBV24-1 and TRBJ2-1, with 11 bases fitting TRBD2. V gave up 5 bases and J gave up 0 bases; unmatched junction bases: 2. Germline V gene lookup returns CDR1 KGHDR and CDR2 SFDVKD. The CDR3 is 16 residues long. CDR3 loop: CATSGTSGSSYNEQFF. Written as DNA, the CDR3 is TGTGCCACCAGTGGTACTAGCGGGAGCTCCTACAATGAGCAGTTCTTC.

CDR3 residues: CASSLEGRYEQYF. CDR3 nucleotide sequence: TGCGCCAGCAGCTTGGAAGGCAGATACGAGCAGTACTTC. The V and J genes are TRBV5-1 and TRBJ2-7, with D unresolved. The CDR3 has 13 residues. Trimming left V 0 bases short and J 4 bases short, with 8 bases between. Germline V lookup: CDR1 SGHRS, CDR2 YFSETQ.

This chain links TRBV7-9 with TRBJ2-1, with a possible D match to TRBD2 (5 bases). This CDR3 contains 11 residues. The germline V gene has CDR1 SEHNR and CDR2 FQNEAQ (reference sequence). Trimming removed 3 bases from V and 14 bases from J, with 11 bases in between. The CDR3 loop reads CASSLRESEFF. The CDR3 nucleotides read TGTGCCAGCAGCTTGAGGGAATCGGAGTTCTTC.

In DNA, the CDR3 is TGTGCCAGCAGTATGAGGACAGGAGGCTCTGGAAACACCATATATTTT. Translating it yields CASSMRTGGSGNTIYF. The J gene is TRBJ1-3, the V gene TRBV2; 7 positions match TRBD1. Germline V gene data show CDR1 as SNHLY and CDR2 as FYNNEI. V trimming: 5 bases; J trimming: 0 bases; junction bases outside the gene matches: 7. The CDR3 sequence is 16 residues long.

This chain joins TRBV7-8 and TRBJ2-7; TRBD2 matches at 9 bases. The germline CDR1 and CDR2 sequences are SGHVS and FQNEAQ. The CDR3 length is 15 residues. V shed 6 bases and J 3 bases; nucleotides not matched to a gene: 9. The CDR3, as DNA: TGTGCCAGCAGTACTAGCGGGCTGGGGGGCTACGAGCAGTACTTC. This sequence encodes CASSTSGLGGYEQYF.

This clone was observed a single time. The chain has TRBV7-9 and TRBJ1-4; the match to TRBD1 covers 7 bases. From germline, CDR1 is SEHNR and CDR2 FQNEAQ (reference sequence). J was trimmed by 5 bases and V by 1 base; bases with no gene match: 7. The CDR3 consists of 16 residues. CDR3 DNA: TGTGCCAGCAGCTTAGTTTCTTGGACAGGCAATGAAAAACTGTTTTTT. Its protein is CASSLVSWTGNEKLFF.

The chain joins TRBV5-1 to TRBJ1-5, with 7 bases lining up with TRBD1. CDR3 length: 15 residues. V lost 0 bases to trimming and J lost 8 bases; unmatched junction nucleotides: 8. Germline-derived CDR1 and CDR2 are SGHRS and YFSETQ. The CDR3 loop is CASSLGQGDMEPQHF. CDR3 bases: TGCGCCAGCAGCTTGGGCCAGGGGGATATGGAGCCCCAGCATTTT.

The count of this clone is one. The chain uses TRBV28 and TRBJ2-1; D call uncertain. V was pared by 5 bases and J by 0 bases, with 11 bases between. Per the germline V gene, CDR1 is MDHEN and CDR2 is SYDVKM. CDR3 length: 15 amino acids. DNA for the CDR3: TGTGCCAGCAGTCCCCCTACAAGCTCCTACAATGAGCAGTTCTTC. Translation gives CASSPPTSSYNEQFF.

DNA for the CDR3: TGTGCCAGCAGCCAACCCCCTCTAGTCAATGAGCAGTTCTTC. It yields the protein CASSQPPLVNEQFF. The chain has TRBV11-2 and TRBJ2-1, with D hard to call. The CDR3 runs 14 residues. The V and J ends lost 5 bases and 6 bases respectively, with 14 bases between them. CDR1 is SGHAT, CDR2 FQNNGV, per germline.

The chain uses TRBV9 and TRBJ2-2; 9 bases match TRBD1. There are 14 residues in the CDR3. Germline CDR1 SGDLS, CDR2 YYNGEE. V trimming: 6 bases; J trimming: 9 bases; junction bases outside the gene matches: 9. The CDR3 spells CASTTGTGFRELFF. The CDR3 bases are TGTGCCAGCACCACCGGGACAGGGTTTAGGGAGCTGTTTTTT.

This clone occurred a few times. V and J are TRBV5-1 and TRBJ1-2; D is perhaps TRBD1 (6 bases). Germline CDR1 and CDR2: SGHRS and YFSETQ. The CDR3 has 12 amino acids. V was shortened by 4 bases and J by 8 bases, with 12 bases between the two germline ends. In DNA, the CDR3 is TGCGCCAGCAGCGAACAGGGTAAAGGCTACACCTTC. Amino acids: CASSEQGKGYTF.

The table lists this clone with a count of one. V usage is TRBV10-3 and J usage is TRBJ2-7; D unresolved. The germline V gene has CDR1 ENHRY and CDR2 SYGVKD. The CDR3 has 14 residues. Trimming took off 4 bases at V and 2 bases at J, with 12 bases between the two ends. CDR3 residues: CAISGTLTPYEQYF. The DNA of the CDR3 is TGTGCCATCAGTGGTACCTTAACACCCTACGAGCAGTACTTC.

This chain uses TRBV30 with TRBJ1-2; perhaps TRBD1 as D (6 bases). This CDR3 contains 17 residues. V lost 1 base to trimming and J lost 5 bases, with 23 bases between them. Germline values: CDR1 GTSNPN, CDR2 SVGIG (reference sequence). CDR3 region: CAWSAGAGARSRYGYTF. The CDR3 bases are TGTGCCTGGAGTGCAGGGGCAGGGGCCCGTTCTAGGTATGGCTACACCTTC.

The chain recombines TRBV5-1 with TRBJ2-2; D possibly uses TRBD1 or TRBD2 (5 bases each). The CDR3 totals 15 residues. Germline V gene lookup returns CDR1 SGHRS and CDR2 YFSETQ. V dropped 4 bases and J dropped 3 bases, with 13 bases sitting between them. Written as DNA, the CDR3 is TGCGCCAGCAGCCCCGGTGGGACCTACACCGGGGAGCTGTTTTTT. Translation: CASSPGGTYTGELFF.